This section outlines one T cell receptor (beta chain) sequence together with its context. Its antigen is unknown. A second PCR of 7 to 11 cycles used a sample-barcoded 5' primer and a J-beta primer mix. Via MiXCR, TCRdb re-called the 5' RACE reads, giving one row per CDR3 protein. The repertoire has 720,000 or so distinct CDR3 sequences, 40% to 45% of them found once; the top ten carry around 30%. The donors, all healthy, were Caucasians living in Russia, aged 6 to 90. Every participating donor contributed roughly 11 milliliters of peripheral blood through a draw. No fewer than 7 million PBMCs went into each sample. This entry comes from a study of blood T cells in healthy people across ages. Whole-study findings and limits: Diversity was higher, and naive CD4+ cells more numerous, in long-lived donors than in aged donors.

The CDR3 loop spans 14 amino acids. Per germline, CDR1 ENHRY and CDR2 SYGVKD. V dropped 10 bases and J dropped 3; count of bases not matched to a gene: 6. J is TRBJ2-3 and V is TRBV10-3; 11 bases fit TRBD2. Sequences were obtained from blood. The clonotype comes from a man older than 75 in good health. CDR3 bases: TGTGCCACCGAGACTAGCGGGGTGACAGATACGCAGTATTTT. Its translation: CATETSGVTDTQYF.